The 26 T cell receptor beta chains in this list originate from one sample, sequenced in a study of technical replicates of blood from a few donors. Only in-frame clones appear in the TCRdb table, and some are missing; sequencing was by immunoSEQ multiplex PCR. The top ten clones hold about 5% of a sample with approximately 76,000 clones, 70% to 90% of them seen once. Sample: PBMCs. These receptor sequences come from a human donor in good health. Some clones in this sample may be carry-over from other donors' samples.

The V and J genes are TRBV18 and TRBJ1-1; 7 bases are shared with TRBD1. Losses at the gene ends were 0 bases for V and 6 bases for J; bases not matched to a gene: 4. This CDR3 contains 14 residues. Germline V gene lookup returns CDR1 KGHSH and CDR2 LQKENI. CDR3 protein: CASSPPTGSAEAFF. CDR3 nucleotide sequence: TGTGCCAGCTCACCACCGACAGGGTCGGCTGAAGCTTTCTTT.

The genes are TRBV4-1 and TRBJ2-5; unclear D gene. The CDR3 extends over 16 amino acids. The V end lost 0 bases, the J end lost 1 base, and 12 bases lay between the germline ends. The V gene's germline CDR1 is MGHRA and CDR2 YSYEKL. CDR3 region: CASSQDHVALQETQYF. The CDR3 DNA reads TGCGCCAGCAGCCAAGATCACGTAGCCCTCCAAGAGACCCAGTACTTC.

The chain joins TRBV6-6 to TRBJ2-3; D is uncertain. The CDR3 extends over 13 amino acids. The V end lost 2 bases, the J end lost 2 bases, and 5 bases lay between the germline ends. The V gene's germline CDR1 is MNHNY and CDR2 SVGAGI (reference sequence). The CDR3 nucleotides read TGTGCCAGCAGTTACGACTCCACAGATACGCAGTATTTT. Translated: CASSYDSTDTQYF.

V gene TRBV15 combines with J gene TRBJ1-3; 12 nucleotides align to TRBD1. The V gene end was trimmed by 5 bases and the J gene end by 2 bases; junction bases not matched to a gene: 4. Germline V CDR1 and CDR2: LNHNV, YYDKDF (reference sequence). The CDR3 contains 16 residues. CDR3 in amino acids: CATSPRDRGPGNTIYF. The CDR3 DNA is TGTGCCACCAGCCCCCGGGACAGGGGGCCTGGAAACACCATATATTTT.

CDR3 nucleotide sequence: TGTGCCTGGAGTGCCCCTAGCCGTCAGCCCCAGCATTTT. Its protein is CAWSAPSRQPQHF. The rearrangement joins TRBV30 to TRBJ1-5, with D unresolved. The CDR3 has 13 residues. Germline CDR1 GTSNPN, CDR2 SVGIG (reference sequence). The V end lost 1 base, the J end lost 6 bases, and 10 bases lay between the germline ends.

The rearrangement joins TRBV6-5 to TRBJ2-7; 10 bases match TRBD2. Germline CDR1 MNHEY, CDR2 SVGAGI. The CDR3 has 15 residues. Trimming took 4 bases from V and 2 from J; bases not matched to a gene: 5. CDR3 bases: TGTGCCAGCAGTTCCACCGGGACTAGCGCCTACGAGCAGTACTTC. Its translation: CASSSTGTSAYEQYF.

This clone has just one count. The V gene is TRBV7-2, the J gene TRBJ2-3; 8 nucleotides line up with TRBD1. From germline, CDR1 is SGHTA and CDR2 FQGNSA. This CDR3 has 15 amino acids. Losses at the gene ends were 5 bases for V and 0 bases for J; bases not matched to a gene: 4. CDR3 amino acids: CASSLTGDSTDTQYF. The CDR3 nucleotides read TGTGCCAGCAGCCTGACAGGGGACAGCACAGATACGCAGTATTTT.

This clone was recorded only once. V gene TRBV6-1 combines with J gene TRBJ1-3; possible D gene TRBD1, 5 bases. With 1 base removed from V and 0 bases from J, the gap between germline ends came to 19 bases. CDR3 size: 19 residues. Germline loops: CDR1 MNHNS, CDR2 SASEGT. CDR3 DNA sequence: TGTGCCAGCAGTGAAGTTCGGCAGGGAAGCTTGGGCTCTGGAAACACCATATATTTT. This sequence encodes CASSEVRQGSLGSGNTIYF.

The chain joins TRBV11-2 to TRBJ2-5; D is possibly TRBD2 (6 bases). The V end lost 5 bases, the J end lost 9 bases, and 10 bases lay between the germline ends. The CDR3 covers 11 residues. Germline V CDR1 and CDR2: SGHAT, FQNNGV. The CDR3 region has the DNA TGTGCCAGCAGCATGAGGGAGGCCCAGTACTTC. As protein: CASSMREAQYF.

As regards this clone: Sequence at one end of the junction differs from germline and may be a read error. V and J are TRBV5-5 and TRBJ1-1; 9 bases fit TRBD1. The germline V gene encodes CDR1 SGHKS and CDR2 YYEKEE (reference sequence). The CDR3 covers 13 residues. The CDR3 loop is CASSRGDRAGLVF. The DNA of the CDR3 is TGTGCCAGCAGCAGAGGGGACAGGGCGGGCTTGGTCTTT. Drawing the rest from reference TRBV5-5 and TRBJ1-1, the complete variable domain is DAGVTQSPTHLIKTRGQQVTLRCSPISGHKSVSWYQQVLGQGPQFIFQYYEKEERGRGNFPDRFSARQFPNYSSELNVNALLLGDSALYLCASSRGDRAGLVFGQGTRLTVV.

This clone came up a few times. V is TRBV2 and J is TRBJ2-7; D is possibly TRBD2 (5 bases). The CDR3 has 12 residues. Germline values: CDR1 SNHLY, CDR2 FYNNEI. The V end lost 2 bases, the J end lost 4 bases, and 6 bases lay between the germline ends. CDR3 in amino acids: CASSEWEYEQYF. CDR3 nucleotide sequence: TGTGCCAGCAGTGAATGGGAGTACGAGCAGTACTTC.

This clone has only a few counts. V and J are TRBV5-1 and TRBJ1-2; 7 bases are shared with TRBD1. J gave up 2 bases and V 4 bases, and 5 bases lay outside the gene matches. The CDR3 has 14 amino acids. The germline V gene has CDR1 SGHRS and CDR2 YFSETQ. In DNA, the CDR3 is TGCGCCAGCAGCCCAACGACAGGGAACTATGGCTACACCTTC. This encodes CASSPTTGNYGYTF.

This clone was recorded a few times. The chain recombines TRBV5-1 with TRBJ1-4, with TRBD1 matching over 12 bases. After removal of 5 bases from V and 8 bases from J, the junction contained 4 bases not matched to a gene. This CDR3 has 14 residues. Germline V gene sequence: CDR1 SGHRS, CDR2 YFSETQ. The DNA of the CDR3 is TGCGCCAGCAGACTGGGACAGGGGGCGGAAAAACTGTTTTTT. Translation: CASRLGQGAEKLFF.

The genes are TRBV9 and TRBJ2-7; D not resolved. CDR3 size: 14 residues. V shed 3 bases and J shed 2 bases, with 12 bases lying between them. Germline CDR1 reads SGDLS; CDR2 reads YYNGEE. The chain's CDR3 is CASSAESPPYEQYF. DNA of the CDR3: TGTGCCAGCAGCGCTGAGTCACCACCCTACGAGCAGTACTTC.

The rearrangement uses TRBV18 and TRBJ2-7; 8 bases fit TRBD1. Germline V CDR1 and CDR2: KGHSH, LQKENI. The CDR3 length is 13 residues. Germline trimming cut 4 bases from V and 9 bases from J; bases unmatched to any gene: 8. CDR3 bases: TGTGCCAGCTCACTGGACAGGGTTGAGCCGCAGTACTTC. Residues: CASSLDRVEPQYF.

This clone was counted once. The rearrangement joins TRBV6-1 to TRBJ2-3; D perhaps matches TRBD2 (6 bases). The CDR3 sequence is 16 residues long. V lost 3 bases and J 8 bases, leaving 21 bases between the germline ends. CDR1 is MNHNS and CDR2 is SASEGT in the germline V gene. CDR3 residues: CASSESGGEVIGTQYF. The CDR3 DNA sequence: TGTGCCAGCAGTGAGTCCGGCGGGGAGGTTATCGGTACGCAGTATTTT.

The table lists this clone with a few counts. The rearrangement links TRBV6-4 to TRBJ1-1, with TRBD1 matching over 11 bases. V dropped 6 bases and J dropped 5; count of bases not matched to a gene: 5. Germline V gene sequence: CDR1 MRHNA, CDR2 SNTAGT. This CDR3 comprises 14 residues. CDR3 bases: TGTGCCAGCAGGAGGACAGGGGGCGCGACTGAAGCTTTCTTT. Protein product: CASRRTGGATEAFF.

This clone was counted only a few times. This chain uses TRBV6-5 with TRBJ1-1; perhaps TRBD1 as D (6 bases). V lost 0 bases to trimming and J lost 4 bases, with 15 bases between them. This CDR3 is 16 amino acids long. Germline lookup yields CDR1 MNHEY and CDR2 SVGAGI. The CDR3 bases are TGTGCCAGCAGTTACTCGACTGGGGGCGTACGCACTGAAGCTTTCTTT. It translates to CASSYSTGGVRTEAFF.

Only one count was recorded for this clone. This chain uses TRBV30 with TRBJ1-5; TRBD1 matches at 7 bases. This CDR3 has 13 residues. Germline loops: CDR1 GTSNPN, CDR2 SVGIG (reference sequence). Trimming removed 4 bases from V and 0 bases from J; junction bases left unmatched: 0. The DNA of the CDR3 is TGTGCCTGGACAGGGGGTAGCAATCAGCCCCAGCATTTT. This encodes CAWTGGSNQPQHF.

V is TRBV18 and J is TRBJ1-4; 7 bases match TRBD1. The germline CDR1 and CDR2 sequences are KGHSH and LQKENI. The CDR3 runs to 16 residues. With 4 bases clipped from V and 0 bases from J, the junction kept 5 bases outside the gene matches. Here the CDR3 reads CASSLQDRATNEKLFF. CDR3 DNA: TGTGCCAGCTCACTACAAGACAGGGCAACTAATGAAAAACTGTTTTTT.

The chain carries TRBV7-2 and TRBJ2-7, with D possibly being TRBD2 (6 bases). Germline assignment: CDR1 SGHTA and CDR2 FQGNSA. This CDR3 is 16 amino acids long. Trimming removed 1 base from V and 1 base from J, with 14 bases in between. In nucleotides, the CDR3 is TGTGCCAGCAGCTTAGGTTGGGGTGGGGGGTCCTACGAGCAGTACTTC. This sequence encodes CASSLGWGGGSYEQYF.

This rearrangement joins TRBV5-4 to TRBJ2-7; 14 positions match TRBD2. The V gene end was trimmed by 2 bases and the J gene end by 2 bases; junction bases not matched to a gene: 3. The CDR3 sequence is 16 residues long. In germline, CDR1 is SGHNT, CDR2 YYREEE (reference sequence). The CDR3 DNA follows: TGTGCCAGCAGCTTTCAGACTAGCGGGAGGGCCTACGAGCAGTACTTC. It codes for CASSFQTSGRAYEQYF.

The chain has TRBV6-1 and TRBJ2-5; TRBD2 aligns across 11 bases. V lost 4 bases to trimming and J lost 5 bases; unmatched junction nucleotides: 9. CDR1 and CDR2 (germline): MNHNS, SASEGT. The length of the CDR3 is 16 residues. The CDR3 nucleotides read TGTGCCAGCAGTGGGGTAGCGGGGGGGCCTCTGGAGACCCAGTACTTC. Residues: CASSGVAGGPLETQYF.

This clone turned up a few times. The rearrangement joins TRBV19 to TRBJ1-6, with D perhaps TRBD1 (5 bases). Deletions cut 4 bases from V and 9 bases from J, with 16 bases between. Germline V lookup: CDR1 LNHDA, CDR2 SQIVND (reference sequence). This CDR3 spans 15 amino acids. The CDR3 region is CASSRGPGESSPLHF. The DNA of the CDR3 is TGTGCCAGTAGTAGAGGCCCGGGGGAATCTTCACCCCTCCACTTT.

The V and J genes are TRBV5-6 and TRBJ1-6; no definite D call. The CDR3 consists of 15 residues. The V end lost 4 bases, the J end lost 9 bases, and 17 bases lay between the germline ends. CDR1 is SGHDT and CDR2 is YYEEEE in the germline V gene. Here the CDR3 DNA reads TGTGCCAGCAGCCCTAATAACCGAGTTGCTTCACCCCTCCACTTT. The encoded protein is CASSPNNRVASPLHF. The entire variable domain, with the rest obtained from reference TRBV5-6 and TRBJ1-6, is as follows: DAGVTQSPTHLIKTRGQQVTLRCSPKSGHDTVSWYQQALGQGPQFIFQYYEEEERQRGNFPDRFSGHQFPNYSSELNVNALLLGDSALYLCASSPNNRVASPLHFGNGTRLTVT.

V is TRBV29-1 and J is TRBJ2-2; possibly TRBD1 for D (6 bases). Germline values: CDR1 SQVTM, CDR2 ANQGSEA. CDR3 length equals 13 residues. V dropped 7 bases and J dropped 3 bases, with 12 bases sitting between them. Written as DNA, the CDR3 is TGCAGCGACAGACAGGTGGACACCGGGGAGCTGTTTTTT. It codes for CSDRQVDTGELFF.